The 5 T cell receptor beta chains listed next were all sequenced from one sample in a study of control samples from healthy donors and cancer patients. The data were produced by immunoSEQ multiplex PCR, yet TCRdb's version contains in-frame clones alone and is incomplete. This table has about 73,000 clones, 85% to 95% appearing once. Sequencing was carried out using blood. Every receptor here comes from a woman in her 40s in good health.

V gene TRBV21-1 combines with J gene TRBJ1-5; the D call TRBD1 from the table was never checked on the DNA. TRBV21-1 is shown as a pseudogene. CDR3 size: 16 residues. In DNA, the CDR3 is TGTGCCAGCAGCACAAGGACAGGGGATAGCAATCAGCCCCAGCATTTT. Translated, it gives CASSTRTGDSNQPQHF.

The chain recombines TRBV2 with TRBJ2-7; D not resolved. Deletions cut 7 bases from V and 3 bases from J, with 19 bases between. The CDR3 is 15 residues long. Germline values: CDR1 SNHLY, CDR2 FYNNEI. CDR3: CASITTAQRFYEQYF. In DNA form, the CDR3 reads TGTGCCAGCATAACTACAGCGCAGAGGTTCTACGAGCAGTACTTC.

This clone was detected once. This chain links TRBV10-3 with TRBJ1-3; D might be TRBD1 (5 bases). Trimming removed 10 bases at V and 4 bases at J, with 17 bases between. This CDR3 is built from 14 residues. Germline loops: CDR1 ENHRY, CDR2 SYGVKD. CDR3 sequence: CATGSNGAGNTIYF. The DNA of the CDR3 is TGTGCCACCGGGTCGAATGGGGCCGGAAACACCATATATTTT.

The CDR3 DNA reads as TGTGCCAGCAGTCCTGATAAATGGACAGGGGGGCTAAATCAGCCCCAGCATTTT. It specifies CASSPDKWTGGLNQPQHF. V and J are TRBV27 and TRBJ1-5, with 10 bases identical to TRBD1. Germline V gene sequence: CDR1 MNHEY, CDR2 SMNVEV (reference sequence). This CDR3 spans 18 amino acids. With V trimmed by 5 bases and J by 4 bases, 14 bases remained unmatched.

The V gene is TRBV27, the J gene TRBJ1-6; no clear D gene. This CDR3 has 14 residues. Germline V gene sequence: CDR1 MNHEY, CDR2 SMNVEV (reference sequence). V lost 2 bases, J lost 6 bases, and 8 bases lay in between. CDR3 residues: CASSLEGLNSPLHF. The CDR3 DNA sequence: TGTGCCAGCAGTTTAGAGGGTCTTAATTCACCCCTCCACTTT.